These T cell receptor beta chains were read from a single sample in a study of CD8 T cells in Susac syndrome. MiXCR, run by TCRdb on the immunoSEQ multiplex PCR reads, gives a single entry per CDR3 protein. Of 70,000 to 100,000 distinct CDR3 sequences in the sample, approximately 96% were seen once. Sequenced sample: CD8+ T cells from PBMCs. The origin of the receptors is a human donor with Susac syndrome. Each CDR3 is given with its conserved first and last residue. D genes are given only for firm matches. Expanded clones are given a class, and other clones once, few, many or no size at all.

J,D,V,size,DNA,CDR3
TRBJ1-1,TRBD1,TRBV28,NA,TGTGCCAGTGTCCAGGGGGGCACTGAAGCTTTCTTT,CASVQGGTEAFF
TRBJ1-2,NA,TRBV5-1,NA,TGCGCCAGCAGCTTGCAGCCGTACCGTTCTCAGACAGCCTCTAACTATGGCTACACCTTC,CASSLQPYRSQTASNYGYTF
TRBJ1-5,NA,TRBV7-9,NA,TGTGCCAGCAGCTTAGGTGGGCCCACTGGGGAGCCCCAGCATTTT,CASSLGGPTGEPQHF
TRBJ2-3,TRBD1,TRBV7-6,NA,TGTGCCAGCAGGTTGGGGACAGGGGGCAAAACAGATACGCAGTATTTT,CASRLGTGGKTDTQYF
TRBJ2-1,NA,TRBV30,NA,TGTGCCGGAAATCAATACGGGGATGAGCAGTTCTTC,CAGNQYGDEQFF
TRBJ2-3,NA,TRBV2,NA,TGTGCCAGCCGTGACAGGTTCTCTTCCACAGATACGCAGTATTTT,CASRDRFSSTDTQYF
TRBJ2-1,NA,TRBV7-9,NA,TGTGCCAGCAGCTCCACGTCTTGGTACTCCTACAATGAGCAGTTCTTC,CASSSTSWYSYNEQFF
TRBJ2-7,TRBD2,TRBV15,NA,TGTGCCACCAGCAGGGGCCGGCTAGCGGGAGTGGGCGAGCAGTACTTC,CATSRGRLAGVGEQYF
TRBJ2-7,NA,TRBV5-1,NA,TGCGCCAGCAGCTTTGACAGAGAGAGTTACGAGCAGTACTTC,CASSFDRESYEQYF
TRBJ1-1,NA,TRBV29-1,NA,TGCAGCGTTGTCATGAACACTGAAGCTTTCTTT,CSVVMNTEAFF
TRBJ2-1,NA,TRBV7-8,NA,TGTGCCAGCAGCGAATTGGGAATAGAGCAGTTCTTC,CASSELGIEQFF
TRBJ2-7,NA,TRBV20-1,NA,TGCAGTGCTAGAGTAGGAGGGTACGAGCAGTACTTC,CSARVGGYEQYF
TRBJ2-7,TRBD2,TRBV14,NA,TGTGCCAGCAGCCAAGAATCCTCAGCGGGAGGGCCCCACGAGCAGTACTTC,CASSQESSAGGPHEQYF
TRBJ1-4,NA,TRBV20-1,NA,TGCAGTGCTAGAGTGAGGTCCCGTAATGAAAAACTGTTTTTT,CSARVRSRNEKLFF
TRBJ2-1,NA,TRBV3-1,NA,TGTGCCAGCAGCCACATCCTCCGGAATGAGCAGTTCTTC,CASSHILRNEQFF
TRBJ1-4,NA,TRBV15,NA,TGTGCCACCAGCAGAGATGTAATCCAGATTAATGAAAAACTGTTTTTT,CATSRDVIQINEKLFF
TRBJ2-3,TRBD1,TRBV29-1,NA,TGCAGCGTTGAAACTGGGGACAGGGGAGGCACAGATACGCAGTATTTT,CSVETGDRGGTDTQYF
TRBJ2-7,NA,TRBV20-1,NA,TGCAGTGCTAGTACAGGCGCCGAGCAGTACTTC,CSASTGAEQYF
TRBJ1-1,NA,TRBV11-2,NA,TGTGCCAGCAGACACGGGGTGGGGAAGCGAACTGAAGCTTTCTTT,CASRHGVGKRTEAFF
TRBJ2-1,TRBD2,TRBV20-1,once,TGCAGTGCTAGTGACGGGCTAGCGGGAGTAAATGAGCAGTTCTTC,CSASDGLAGVNEQFF
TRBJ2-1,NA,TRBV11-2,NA,TGTGCCAGCCAGGACTCTTTAGGCAATGAGCAGTTCTTC,CASQDSLGNEQFF
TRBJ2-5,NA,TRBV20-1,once,TGCAGTGCTCCCTCCAAGGGGGGAGTTCAAGAGACCCAGTACTTC,CSAPSKGGVQETQYF
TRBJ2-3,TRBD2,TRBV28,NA,TGTGCCAGCAGTTTAGGCGGGAGGGACACAGATACGCAGTATTTT,CASSLGGRDTDTQYF
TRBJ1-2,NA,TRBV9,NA,TGTGCCAGCCGGGACGGAATCTATGGCTACACCTTC,CASRDGIYGYTF
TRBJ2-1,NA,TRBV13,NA,TGTGCCAGCAGCTTAGCCCCGGAAGACGAGCAGTTCTTC,CASSLAPEDEQFF
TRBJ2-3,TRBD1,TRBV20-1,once,TGCAGTGCTCGGACAGGGGAGGGTTATGGTACGCAGTATTTT,CSARTGEGYGTQYF
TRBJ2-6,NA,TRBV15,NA,TGTGCCACCAGCCCGGAATCTGGGGCCAACGTCCTGACTTTC,CATSPESGANVLTF
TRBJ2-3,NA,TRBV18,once,TGTGCCAGCTCACCAGCACAGGGCGTTTTTATGGATTTT,CASSPAQGVFMDF
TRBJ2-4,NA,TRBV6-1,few,TGTGCCAGCAAGGGGATGGAAAACATTCAGTACTTC,CASKGMENIQYF
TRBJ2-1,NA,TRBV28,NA,TGTGCCAGCAGCGAGACAGAGCCCTCCTACAATGAGCAGTTCTTC,CASSETEPSYNEQFF
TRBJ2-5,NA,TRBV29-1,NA,TGCAGCGTTGAATGGGTGGAACAAGAGACCCAGTACTTC,CSVEWVEQETQYF
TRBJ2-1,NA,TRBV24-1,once,TGTGCCACCAGTGTCAGCAGTAGCTTCAATGAGCAGTTCTTC,CATSVSSSFNEQFF
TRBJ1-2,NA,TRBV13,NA,TGTGCCAGCAGCTTAGCGCGCAGGACACCGGAGACGGACTATGGCTACACCTTC,CASSLARRTPETDYGYTF
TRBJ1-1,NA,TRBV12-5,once,TGTGCTAGTGGTGGGGACAACACTGAAGCTTTCTTT,CASGGDNTEAFF
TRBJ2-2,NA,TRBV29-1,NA,TGCAGCGTTGTAGACGGACGGGGTACCACCGGGGAGCTGTTTTTT,CSVVDGRGTTGELFF
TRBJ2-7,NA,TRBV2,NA,TGTGCCAGCTCCCCTTCTAGGGGGATTCTGTACGAGCAGTACTTC,CASSPSRGILYEQYF